The 7 T cell receptor beta chains reported below all come from one sample, sequenced in a study of shared clonotypes between healthy human individuals. Naive CD8 isolation took CD45RO-negative cells positively selected for CCR7 and excluded terminally differentiated effector memory CD45RA+ cells. Using immunoSEQ multiplex PCR, the repertoire was profiled, and TCRdb retains in-frame clones only, with some absent. The sample holds about 2 million clones, approximately 94% seen once. Specimen: naive CD8+ T cells sorted from blood. The origin of the receptors is a man between 18 and 35 years old in good health.

The chain couples TRBV4-1 to TRBJ1-2; possibly TRBD1 for D (5 bases). From germline, CDR1 is MGHRA and CDR2 YSYEKL. The CDR3 contains 15 residues. V was shortened by 0 bases and J by 8 bases, with 16 bases between the two germline ends. CDR3: CASSQDREGDTGYTF. The CDR3 DNA reads as TGCGCCAGCAGCCAAGATAGAGAAGGGGATACAGGCTACACCTTC.

J is TRBJ2-1 and V is TRBV9; weak D call: TRBD1 (6 bases). V dropped 4 bases and J dropped 7 bases, with 12 bases sitting between them. Germline CDR1 reads SGDLS; CDR2 reads YYNGEE. The CDR3 loop spans 13 amino acids. CDR3 amino acids: CASSSQGVNEQFF. CDR3 sequence (DNA): TGTGCCAGCAGCTCACAGGGAGTAAATGAGCAGTTCTTC.

V is TRBV7-2 and J is TRBJ2-7; D tentatively fits TRBD1 or TRBD2 (7 bases each). This CDR3 contains 19 residues. The V end lost 5 bases, the J end lost 4 bases, and 30 bases lay between the germline ends. Per germline, CDR1 SGHTA and CDR2 FQGNSA. The CDR3 is CASSPPRGREKGGPYEQYF. CDR3 in DNA: TGTGCCAGCAGCCCCCCCCGGGGGCGGGAGAAAGGGGGCCCTTACGAGCAGTACTTC.

The chain employs TRBV5-6 and TRBJ2-6; maybe TRBD2 (5 bases). Germline V gives CDR1 SGHDT, CDR2 YYEEEE. The V end lost 4 bases, the J end lost 0 bases, and 14 bases lay between the germline ends. This CDR3 is built from 17 residues. CDR3 sequence: CASSPPWEFSGANVLTF. For the CDR3, the DNA is TGTGCCAGCAGCCCCCCTTGGGAGTTCTCTGGGGCCAACGTCCTGACTTTC.

This clone came up a few times. The chain carries TRBV9 and TRBJ2-2, with 7 bases that match TRBD1. Germline V gene lookup returns CDR1 SGDLS and CDR2 YYNGEE. The CDR3 loop spans 16 amino acids. V dropped 4 bases and J dropped 4; count of bases not matched to a gene: 10. The CDR3 loop is CASSPPTGTVTGELFF. The CDR3 DNA is TGTGCCAGCAGCCCTCCGACAGGGACCGTCACCGGGGAGCTGTTTTTT.

This clone was detected only once. In DNA, the CDR3 is TGTGCCAGCAGCTTGAGGGGCCCCTCTGGAAACACCATATATTTT. Translated, it gives CASSLRGPSGNTIYF. This chain links TRBV13 with TRBJ1-3; maybe TRBD1 (5 bases). V was trimmed by 3 bases and J by 0 bases, leaving 9 bases between them. The CDR3 is made up of 15 amino acids. CDR1 and CDR2 (germline): PRHDT, FYEKMQ (reference sequence). The variable domain in full, with the rest retrieved from reference TRBV13 and TRBJ1-3, is AAGVIQSPRHLIKEKRETATLKCYPIPRHDTVYWYQQGPGQDPQFLISFYEKMQSDKGSIPDRFSAQQFSDYHSELNMSSLELGDSALYFCASSLRGPSGNTIYFGEGSWLTVV.

A word on this clone: The same CDR3 also results from other DNA sequences found in this sample. The V and J genes are TRBV27 and TRBJ2-7; D is ambiguous. CDR3 length: 16 amino acids. Germline V gives CDR1 MNHEY, CDR2 SMNVEV (reference sequence). Trimming took 6 bases from V and 0 from J, leaving 18 bases between them. CDR3 loop: CASSLSLGVLSYEQYF. The CDR3 nucleotides are TGTGCCAGCAGCCTATCTCTTGGGGTCCTCTCCTACGAGCAGTACTTC.